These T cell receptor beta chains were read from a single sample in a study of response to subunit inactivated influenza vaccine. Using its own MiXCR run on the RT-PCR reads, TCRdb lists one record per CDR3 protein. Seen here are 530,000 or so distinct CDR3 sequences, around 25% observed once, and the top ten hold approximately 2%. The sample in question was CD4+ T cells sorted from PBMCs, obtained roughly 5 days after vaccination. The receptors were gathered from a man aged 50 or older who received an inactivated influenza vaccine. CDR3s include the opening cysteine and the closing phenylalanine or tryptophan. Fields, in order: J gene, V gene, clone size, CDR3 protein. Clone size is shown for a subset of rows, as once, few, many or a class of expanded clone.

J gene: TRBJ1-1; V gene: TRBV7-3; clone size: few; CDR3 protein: CASSTTLNTEAFF
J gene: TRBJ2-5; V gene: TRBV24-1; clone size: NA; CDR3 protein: CATSGLGQGRGQETQYF
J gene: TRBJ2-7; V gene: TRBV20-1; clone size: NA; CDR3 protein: CSAWRGADEQYF
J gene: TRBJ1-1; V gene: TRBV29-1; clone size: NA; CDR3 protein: CSVERSKGTEAFF
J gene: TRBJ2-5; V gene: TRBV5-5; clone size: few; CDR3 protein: CASSLEQEETQYF
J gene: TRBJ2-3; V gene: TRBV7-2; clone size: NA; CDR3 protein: CASSWAGGERSDTQYF
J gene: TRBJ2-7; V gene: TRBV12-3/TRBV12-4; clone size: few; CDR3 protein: CASSSRTPDSYEQYF
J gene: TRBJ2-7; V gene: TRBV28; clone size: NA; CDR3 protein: CASSLYLGAYEQYF
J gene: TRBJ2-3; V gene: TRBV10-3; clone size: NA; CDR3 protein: CAISGWGVGDTQYF
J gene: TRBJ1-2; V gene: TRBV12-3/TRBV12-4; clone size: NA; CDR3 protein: CASREGGEWNYGYTF
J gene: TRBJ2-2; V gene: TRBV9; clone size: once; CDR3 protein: CASSVALLNRGTGELFF